This TCR beta chain was captured by sequencing in a study of cytomegalovirus exposure and HLA in healthy donors. Whole-study findings and limits: Whilst most TCR sequences proved rare, a subset of public TCRs occurred across many donors.

V gave up 5 bases and J gave up 0 bases; unmatched junction bases: 7. The CDR3 totals 17 residues. The germline CDR1 and CDR2 sequences are MGHDK and SYGVNS. As concerns this clone: Its antigen is unknown.

Amplification used 60 Vbeta primers and 13 Jbeta primers. As processed by the authors: Approximately 72 million unique TCR beta chains, about 10 million of them shared, were counted by a later analysis. TCRdb's table, derived via immunoSEQ multiplex PCR, lists solely in-frame clones and lacks some. V and J calls and clone size come straight from that table; D and trimming were deduced from the DNA. Among 150,000 to 200,000 clones listed, less than 90% were seen once. The TCR comes from a man in his late teens or twenties in good health and CMV-seronegative. The source material was PBMCs. The V call is TRBV25-1, the J call TRBJ2-3; 11 bases align to TRBD2. The CDR3 here is CASSSGTSGTSTDTQYF. Written as DNA, the CDR3 is TGTGCCAGCAGTTCCGGGACTAGCGGCACCAGCACAGATACGCAGTATTTT.